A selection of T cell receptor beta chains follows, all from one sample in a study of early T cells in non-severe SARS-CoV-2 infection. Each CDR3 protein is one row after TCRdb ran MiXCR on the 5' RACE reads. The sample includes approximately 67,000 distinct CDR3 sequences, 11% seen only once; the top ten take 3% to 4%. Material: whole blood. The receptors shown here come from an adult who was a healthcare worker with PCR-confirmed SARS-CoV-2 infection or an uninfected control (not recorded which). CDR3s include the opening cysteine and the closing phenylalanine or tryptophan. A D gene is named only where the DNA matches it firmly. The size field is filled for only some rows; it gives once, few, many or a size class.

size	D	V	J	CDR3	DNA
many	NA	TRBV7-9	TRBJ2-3	CASSLLLATDTQYF	TGTGCCAGCAGCTTACTCCTAGCCACAGATACGCAGTATTTT
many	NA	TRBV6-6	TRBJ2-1	CASSFRSSYNEQFF	TGTGCCAGCAGTTTCCGGTCATCCTACAATGAGCAGTTCTTC
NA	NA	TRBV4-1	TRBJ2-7	CASSQVGGRSSYEQYF	TGCGCCAGCAGCCAAGTTGGCGGTAGAAGCTCCTACGAGCAGTACTTC
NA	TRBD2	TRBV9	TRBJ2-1	CASSPGLAGVNEQFF	TGTGCCAGCAGCCCCGGTCTAGCGGGAGTAAATGAGCAGTTCTTC
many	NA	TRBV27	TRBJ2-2	CASSLTGRGSTGELFF	TGTGCCAGCAGTTTAACGGGGCGGGGTTCCACCGGGGAGCTGTTTTTT
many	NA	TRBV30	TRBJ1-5	CAWSREDSNQPQHF	TGTGCCTGGTCCCGGGAGGATAGCAATCAGCCCCAGCATTTT
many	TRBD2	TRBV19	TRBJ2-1	CASSMIPGTRRRDEQFF	TGTGCCAGTAGTATGATCCCCGGGACTAGGAGGAGAGATGAGCAGTTCTTC
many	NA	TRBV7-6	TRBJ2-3	CASSSVADTQYF	TGTGCCAGCAGCTCAGTAGCAGATACGCAGTATTTT
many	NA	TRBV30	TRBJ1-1	CAWSHNRDREAFF	TGTGCCTGGAGTCACAACCGGGACCGCGAAGCTTTCTTT
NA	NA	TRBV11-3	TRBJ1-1	CASSLFSGPTEAFF	TGTGCCAGCAGCTTATTTTCAGGCCCCACTGAAGCTTTCTTT
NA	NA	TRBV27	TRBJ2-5	CASSLRGRVGETQYF	TGTGCCAGCAGTTTGCGGGGGCGAGTTGGAGAGACCCAGTACTTC
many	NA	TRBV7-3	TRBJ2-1	CASSFSRNEQFF	TGTGCCAGCAGCTTTAGTCGGAATGAGCAGTTCTTC
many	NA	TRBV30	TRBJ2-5	CAWSGGRVGETQYF	TGTGCCTGGAGTGGCGGCAGGGTAGGAGAGACCCAGTACTTC
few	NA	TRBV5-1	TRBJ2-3	CASSLALDPPTDTQYF	TGCGCCAGCAGCTTGGCACTAGATCCCCCCACAGATACGCAGTATTTT
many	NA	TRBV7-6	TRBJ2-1	CASSSGDRPEQFF	TGTGCCAGCAGCTCAGGAGACAGGCCCGAGCAGTTCTTC
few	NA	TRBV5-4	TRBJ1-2	CASSWGAGPIYGYTF	TGTGCCAGCAGCTGGGGGGCAGGGCCCATCTATGGCTACACCTTC
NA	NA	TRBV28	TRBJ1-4	CASSLDQGLGNEKLFF	TGTGCCAGCAGTTTAGACCAGGGATTAGGGAATGAAAAACTGTTTTTT
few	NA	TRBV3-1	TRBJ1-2	CASSHLQGLNYGYTF	TGTGCCAGCAGCCACTTACAGGGTCTTAACTATGGCTACACCTTC
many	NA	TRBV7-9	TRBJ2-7	CASSLYGNEQYF	TGTGCCAGCAGCCTCTACGGTAACGAGCAGTACTTC
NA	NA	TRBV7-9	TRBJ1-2	CASSLASDPRYYGYTF	TGTGCCAGCAGCTTAGCGTCGGACCCCAGGTATTATGGCTACACCTTC
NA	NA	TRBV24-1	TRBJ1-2	CATSDPQDSRYTF	TGTGCCACCAGTGACCCCCAGGATAGTCGCTACACCTTC
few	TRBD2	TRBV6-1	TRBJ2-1	CASSDGTSGRDEQFF	TGTGCCAGCAGTGACGGGACTAGCGGGCGGGATGAGCAGTTCTTC
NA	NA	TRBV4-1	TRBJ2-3	CASSQDRTNTDTQYF	TGCGCCAGCAGCCAAGATAGGACGAACACAGATACGCAGTATTTT
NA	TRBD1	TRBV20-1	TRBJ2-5	CSAHSGTGTGQYF	TGCAGTGCCCATTCCGGGACAGGGACGGGCCAGTACTTC
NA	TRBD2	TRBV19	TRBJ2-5	CASSRRAGVETQYF	TGTGCCAGTAGCCGACGAGCGGGGGTGGAGACCCAGTACTTC
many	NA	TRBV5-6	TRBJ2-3	CASSPAGSAGTDTQYF	TGTGCCAGCAGCCCGGCAGGCTCCGCGGGAACAGATACGCAGTATTTT
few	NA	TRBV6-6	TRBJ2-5	CASSYEAGYPATQYF	TGTGCCAGCAGTTATGAGGCGGGCTACCCGGCGACCCAGTACTTC
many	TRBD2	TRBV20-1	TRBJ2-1	CSARVAGGPGNEQFF	TGCAGTGCTAGAGTAGCGGGAGGGCCCGGAAATGAGCAGTTCTTC
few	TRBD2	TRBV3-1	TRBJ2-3	CASSEGLAGGTSTDTQYF	TGTGCCAGCAGCGAGGGACTAGCGGGGGGGACTAGCACAGATACGCAGTATTTT
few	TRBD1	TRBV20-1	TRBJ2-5	CSAEGRSGGQTQYF	TGCAGTGCTGAAGGGAGGTCAGGGGGCCAGACCCAGTACTTC
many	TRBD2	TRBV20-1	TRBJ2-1	CGGLAGAIEQFF	TGCGGAGGACTAGCGGGAGCGATTGAGCAGTTCTTC
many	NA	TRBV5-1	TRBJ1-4	CASSPQIGTNEKLFF	TGCGCCAGCAGCCCTCAAATAGGAACTAATGAAAAACTGTTTTTT
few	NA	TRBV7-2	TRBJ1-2	CASSLSRARGLYGYTF	TGTGCCAGCAGCTTATCTAGGGCCAGGGGTCTCTATGGCTACACCTTC
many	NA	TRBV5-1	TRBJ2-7	CASSVRDGGVSSYEQYF	TGCGCCAGCAGCGTCCGGGACGGAGGCGTAAGCTCCTACGAGCAGTACTTC
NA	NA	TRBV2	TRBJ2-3	CASTQWRGSWDTQYF	TGTGCCAGCACCCAATGGAGGGGATCATGGGATACGCAGTATTTT
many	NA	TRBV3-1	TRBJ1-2	CASSPGVGRGYTF	TGTGCCAGCAGCCCCGGGGTAGGGCGAGGCTACACCTTC
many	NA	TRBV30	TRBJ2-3	CAWSWITDTQYF	TGTGCCTGGAGTTGGATCACAGATACGCAGTATTTT
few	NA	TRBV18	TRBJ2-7	CASSPLRSSNEQYF	TGTGCCAGCTCACCCCTCAGGTCCTCCAACGAGCAGTACTTC
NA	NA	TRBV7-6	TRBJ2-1	CASSFKIGNEQFF	TGTGCCAGCAGCTTTAAAATCGGGAATGAGCAGTTCTTC
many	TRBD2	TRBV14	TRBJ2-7	CASSQKLAGTYEQYF	TGTGCCAGCAGCCAAAAACTAGCGGGGACCTACGAGCAGTACTTC
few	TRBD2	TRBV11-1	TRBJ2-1	CASSLSSGWSSYNEQFF	TGTGCCAGCAGCTTAAGTAGCGGGTGGAGCTCCTACAATGAGCAGTTCTTC
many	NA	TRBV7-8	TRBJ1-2	CASSLQQGDGYTF	TGTGCCAGCAGCTTGCAACAGGGTGATGGCTACACCTTC
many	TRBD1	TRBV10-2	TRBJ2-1	CASSWTGGDEQFF	TGCGCCAGCAGCTGGACAGGGGGCGATGAGCAGTTCTTC
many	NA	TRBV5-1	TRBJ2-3	CASSGLPAQPSDTQYF	TGCGCCAGCAGCGGTCTCCCGGCGCAGCCATCAGATACGCAGTATTTT
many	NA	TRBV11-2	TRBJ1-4	CASSLVLDREKLFF	TGTGCCAGCAGCTTAGTCCTGGACCGGGAAAAACTGTTTTTT
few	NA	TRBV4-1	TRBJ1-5	CASSQDQAGQPQHF	TGCGCCAGCAGCCAAGATCAAGCCGGACAGCCCCAGCATTTT
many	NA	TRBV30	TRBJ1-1	CAWRTAGNTEAFF	TGTGCCTGGAGAACCGCCGGGAACACTGAAGCTTTCTTT
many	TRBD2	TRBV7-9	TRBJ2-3	CASSSIAGRTDTQYF	TGTGCCAGCAGCTCTATAGCGGGACGCACAGATACGCAGTATTTT
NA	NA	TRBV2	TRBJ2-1	CASTAGYEQFF	TGTGCCAGCACCGCTGGCTATGAGCAGTTCTTC
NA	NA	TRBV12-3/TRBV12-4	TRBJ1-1	CASSFDRLTEAFF	TGTGCCAGCAGTTTCGACAGGCTCACTGAAGCTTTCTTT
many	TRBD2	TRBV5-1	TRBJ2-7	CASSSSSGSNSEQYF	TGCGCCAGCAGCTCCAGTAGCGGGAGTAACTCCGAGCAGTACTTC
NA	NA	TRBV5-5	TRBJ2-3	CASSSSGDDTDTQYF	TGTGCCAGCAGCAGTTCAGGGGACGACACAGATACGCAGTATTTT
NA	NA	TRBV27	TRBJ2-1	CASSLAGWDEQFF	TGTGCCAGCAGTTTAGCGGGTTGGGATGAGCAGTTCTTC
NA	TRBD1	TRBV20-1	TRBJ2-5	CSARGQGGRETQYF	TGCAGTGCTAGAGGACAGGGGGGTCGGGAGACCCAGTACTTC
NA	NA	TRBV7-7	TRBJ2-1	CASSPGLEDNEQFF	TGTGCTAGCAGCCCGGGACTCGAAGACAATGAGCAGTTCTTC
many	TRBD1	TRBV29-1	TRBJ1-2	CSVDPGQGLRTYGYTF	TGCAGCGTTGACCCGGGACAGGGCCTGCGTACCTATGGCTACACCTTC